Below, 10 T cell receptor beta chains from the same sample are listed, as sequenced in a study of blood T cell repertoires in COVID-19. The table came from immunoSEQ multiplex PCR; TCRdb's copy has only in-frame clones and leaves some out. The sample consists of under 300,000 clones, roughly 89% of them appearing once. The sample was peripheral blood. These receptors were obtained from a man aged 45-65 years with acute or convalescent COVID-19.

This chain uses TRBV3-1 (or the pseudogene TRBV3-2) with TRBJ1-5; no reliable D call. The CDR3 covers 15 residues. CDR1 LGHDT and CDR2 YNNKEL come from the germline V gene (reference sequence). The germline V and J ends were trimmed by 0 bases and 5 bases, with 11 bases remaining between them. The CDR3 DNA follows: TGTGCCAGCAGCCAAGATGGCCGCAATTATCAGCCCCAGCATTTT. Amino acids: CASSQDGRNYQPQHF.

The V gene is TRBV6-2 or TRBV6-3, the J gene TRBJ1-4, with TRBD1 matching 9 bases. This CDR3 is 15 amino acids long. CDR1 is MNHEY and CDR2 is SVGEGT in the germline V gene. V shed 1 base and J 8 bases; nucleotides not matched to a gene: 5. CDR3: CASSYFRDRAEKLFF. The CDR3 DNA sequence: TGTGCCAGCAGTTACTTCCGGGACAGGGCGGAAAAACTGTTTTTT.

J is TRBJ2-3 and V is TRBV5-1, with 13 positions matching TRBD2. V lost 4 bases, J lost 2 bases, and 4 bases stayed unmatched. Germline V gene lookup returns CDR1 SGHRS and CDR2 YFSETQ. The CDR3 runs to 16 residues. CDR3 in amino acids: CASSRLAGGNTDTQYF. In DNA, the CDR3 is TGCGCCAGCAGCCGACTAGCGGGGGGAAACACAGATACGCAGTATTTT. The whole variable domain, remainder taken from reference TRBV5-1 and TRBJ2-3, is KAGVTQTPRYLIKTRGQQVTLSCSPISGHRSVSWYQQTPGQGLQFLFEYFSETQRNKGNFPGRFSGRQFSNSRSEMNVSTLELGDSALYLCASSRLAGGNTDTQYFGPGTRLTVL.

The chain carries TRBV29-1 and TRBJ2-3; TRBD1 aligns across 8 bases. The CDR3 is 17 residues long. V was clipped by 0 bases and J by 2 bases; unmatched bases: 10. Germline V gene data show CDR1 as SQVTM and CDR2 as ANQGSEA. CDR3 amino acids: CSVEDRDRGRLTDTQYF. CDR3 coding DNA: TGCAGCGTTGAAGATCGAGACAGGGGTCGCCTCACAGATACGCAGTATTTT.

The CDR3 coding sequence is TGTGCCAGCAGCTTCGATGGCTCCGGGGAGCTGTTTTTT. This sequence encodes CASSFDGSGELFF. The chain employs TRBV5-4 and TRBJ2-2; no reliable D call. Trimming took 2 bases from V and 6 from J, leaving 8 bases between them. The CDR3 is 13 residues long. The germline gives CDR1 SGHNT, CDR2 YYREEE (reference sequence).

Remarks on this clone: The junction differs from germline at one of its ends, possibly a read error. The chain is built from TRBV7-7 and TRBJ2-6; D is unresolved. Per germline, CDR1 SSHAT and CDR2 FNYEAQ (reference sequence). The CDR3 covers 15 residues. The CDR3 sequence: CASSLSGSGANVLTF. The CDR3 region has the DNA TGTGCTAGCAGCTTATCCGGCTCTGGGGCCAACGTCCTGACTTTC.

This rearrangement joins TRBV5-1 to TRBJ2-7; 7 bases are shared with TRBD1. CDR3 length equals 16 residues. Germline CDR1 and CDR2: SGHRS and YFSETQ. The ends lost 1 base at V and 0 bases at J; junction bases unmatched: 7. The CDR3 DNA sequence: TGCGCCAGCAGCTTGCCGGGACAGTCCAGCTCCTACGAGCAGTACTTC. Its translation is CASSLPGQSSSYEQYF.

The chain joins TRBV5-4 to TRBJ2-5; 7 nucleotides align to TRBD1. The CDR3 contains 15 residues. V was pared by 0 bases and J by 3 bases, with 5 bases of the junction left unmatched. Germline loops: CDR1 SGHNT, CDR2 YYREEE (reference sequence). CDR3 sequence reads: CASSLGGTEKETQYF. CDR3 DNA sequence: TGTGCCAGCAGCTTGGGGGGGACAGAGAAAGAGACCCAGTACTTC.

This chain connects TRBV7-3 to TRBJ1-2; the match to TRBD1 covers 11 bases. V lost 3 bases, J lost 4 bases, and 4 bases stayed unmatched. The CDR3 loop spans 15 amino acids. Germline V gene data show CDR1 as SGHTA and CDR2 as FQGTGA. The CDR3 here is CASSLTGQGAYGYTF. The CDR3 nucleotides are TGTGCCAGCAGCTTGACCGGACAGGGGGCCTATGGCTACACCTTC. Full variable domain (outside the CDR3, taken from reference TRBV7-3 and TRBJ1-2): GAGVSQTPSNKVTEKGKYVELRCDPISGHTALYWYRQSLGQGPEFLIYFQGTGAADDSGLPNDRFFAVRPEGSVSTLKIQRTERGDSAVYLCASSLTGQGAYGYTFGSGTRLTVV.

The chain recombines TRBV7-9 with TRBJ1-2, with 9 bases aligning to TRBD1. Trimming removed 4 bases from V and 4 bases from J; junction bases left unmatched: 4. Per the germline V gene, CDR1 is SEHNR and CDR2 is FQNEAQ (reference sequence). The CDR3 has 14 amino acids. This chain's CDR3 is CASSSQGASYGYTF. The CDR3, as DNA: TGTGCCAGCAGCTCACAGGGGGCGAGCTATGGCTACACCTTC.